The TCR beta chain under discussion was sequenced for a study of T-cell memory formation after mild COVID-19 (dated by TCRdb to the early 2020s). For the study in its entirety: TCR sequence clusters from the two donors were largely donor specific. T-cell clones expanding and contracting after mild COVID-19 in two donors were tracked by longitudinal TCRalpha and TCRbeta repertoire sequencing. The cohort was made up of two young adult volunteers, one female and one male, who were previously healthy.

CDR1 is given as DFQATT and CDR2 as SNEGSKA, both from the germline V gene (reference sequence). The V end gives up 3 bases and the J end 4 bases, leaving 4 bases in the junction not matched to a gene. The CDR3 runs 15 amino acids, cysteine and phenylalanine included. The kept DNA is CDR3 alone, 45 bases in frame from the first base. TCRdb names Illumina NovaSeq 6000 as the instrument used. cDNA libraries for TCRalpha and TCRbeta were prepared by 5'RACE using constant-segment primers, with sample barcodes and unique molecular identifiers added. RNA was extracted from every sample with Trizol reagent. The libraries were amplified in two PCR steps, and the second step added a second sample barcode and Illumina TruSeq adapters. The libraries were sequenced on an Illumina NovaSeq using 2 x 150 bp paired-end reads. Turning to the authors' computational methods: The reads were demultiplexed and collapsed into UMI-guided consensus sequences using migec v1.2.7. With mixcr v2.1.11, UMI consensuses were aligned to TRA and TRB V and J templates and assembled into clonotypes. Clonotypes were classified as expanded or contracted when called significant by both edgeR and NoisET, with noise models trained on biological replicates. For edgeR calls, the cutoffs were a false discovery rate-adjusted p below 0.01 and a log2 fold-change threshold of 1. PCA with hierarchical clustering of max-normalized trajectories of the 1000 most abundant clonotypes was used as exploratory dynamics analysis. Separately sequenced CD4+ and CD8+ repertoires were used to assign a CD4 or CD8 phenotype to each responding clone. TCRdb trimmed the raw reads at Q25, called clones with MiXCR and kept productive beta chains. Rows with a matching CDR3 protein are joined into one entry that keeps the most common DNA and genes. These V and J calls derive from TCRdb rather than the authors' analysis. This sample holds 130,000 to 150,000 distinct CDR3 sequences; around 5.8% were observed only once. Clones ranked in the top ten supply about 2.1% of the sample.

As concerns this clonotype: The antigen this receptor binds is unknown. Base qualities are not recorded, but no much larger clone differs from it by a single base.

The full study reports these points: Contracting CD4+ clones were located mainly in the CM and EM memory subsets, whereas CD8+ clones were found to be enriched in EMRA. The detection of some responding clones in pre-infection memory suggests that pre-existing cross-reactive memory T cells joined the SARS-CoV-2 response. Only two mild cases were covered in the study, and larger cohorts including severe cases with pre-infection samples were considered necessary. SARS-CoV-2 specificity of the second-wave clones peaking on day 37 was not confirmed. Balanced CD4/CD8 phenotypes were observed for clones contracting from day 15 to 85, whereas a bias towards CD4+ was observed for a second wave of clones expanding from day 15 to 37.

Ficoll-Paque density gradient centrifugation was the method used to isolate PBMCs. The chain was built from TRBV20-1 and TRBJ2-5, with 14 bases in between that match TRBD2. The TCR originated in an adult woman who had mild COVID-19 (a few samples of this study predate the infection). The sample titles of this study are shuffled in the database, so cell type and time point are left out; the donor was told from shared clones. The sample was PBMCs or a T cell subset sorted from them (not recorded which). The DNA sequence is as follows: TGCAGTGCTAGGCCTGGACTAGCGGGGGGAGAGACCCAGTACTTC. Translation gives CSARPGLAGGETQYF.